Listed below are T cell receptor beta chains from one sample, sequenced in a study of blood T cell repertoires in COVID-19. Some clones are missing from TCRdb's copy, which holds only in-frame ones; the method was immunoSEQ multiplex PCR. The data contain approximately 360,000 clones, around 87% of them singletons. The specimen sequenced was peripheral blood. The receptors come from a man between 18 and 35 years old with active or convalescent COVID-19. CDR3s include the opening cysteine and the closing phenylalanine or tryptophan. D genes are given only for firm matches. Clone size is stated in some rows and not others, as once, few, many or a class when expanded.

v_call,d_call,clone_size,j_call,cdr3_length,cdr3_nt,cdr3_aa
TRBV28,NA,once,TRBJ2-3,15,TGTGCCAGCAGTAGCCACAGGCCGGGCCCAGATACGCAGTATTTT,CASSSHRPGPDTQYF
TRBV6-2/TRBV6-3,TRBD1,NA,TRBJ1-2,15,TGTGCCAGCAGTCGACCCGGGACAGGGCAACGTGGCTACACCTTC,CASSRPGTGQRGYTF
TRBV5-1,NA,NA,TRBJ2-1,15,TGCGCCAGCAGCTTCGGGACAAGCTCCTACAATGAGCAGTTCTTC,CASSFGTSSYNEQFF
TRBV7-2,TRBD1,NA,TRBJ2-5,14,TGTGCCAGCAGGGAAGCGAGGGGGCAGGAGACCCAGTACTTC,CASREARGQETQYF
TRBV19,TRBD1,NA,TRBJ2-1,19,TGTGCCAGTAGTATACGGGGACAGGGGGCGATTACCTCCTACAATGAGCAGTTCTTC,CASSIRGQGAITSYNEQFF
TRBV6-2/TRBV6-3,NA,NA,TRBJ1-6,13,TGTGCCAGCAGTTACCCCAGGGCATCACCCCTCCACTTT,CASSYPRASPLHF
TRBV27,NA,NA,TRBJ1-1,14,TGTGCCAGCAGTTTCGAGCCTGAGAACACTGAAGCTTTCTTT,CASSFEPENTEAFF
TRBV7-2,TRBD1,NA,TRBJ2-1,15,TGTGCCAGCAGCTTAGGGGACAGGACTTACAATGAGCAGTTCTTC,CASSLGDRTYNEQFF
TRBV10-3,TRBD1,once,TRBJ2-7,15,TGTGCCATCCAAGACAGGGATCAGAGCTCCTACGAGCAGTACTTC,CAIQDRDQSSYEQYF
TRBV19,NA,NA,TRBJ2-3,15,TGTGCCAGTAGCAAAAAAACAGGGATCAAGGATACGCAGTATTTT,CASSKKTGIKDTQYF
TRBV7-9,TRBD1,NA,TRBJ1-5,17,TGTGCCCGACGAAGGGGGGACAGGGGGCGTGGGAATCAGCCCCAGCATTTT,CARRRGDRGRGNQPQHF
TRBV14,NA,NA,TRBJ1-4,13,TGTGCCAGCAGCCAACGGTATAATGAAAAACTGTTTTTT,CASSQRYNEKLFF
TRBV5-5,TRBD1,NA,TRBJ1-5,14,TGTGCCAGCAGTTTACAGGGGATGGGGCAGCCCCAGCATTTT,CASSLQGMGQPQHF
TRBV19,NA,NA,TRBJ1-1,12,TGTGCCAGTACCCAGGCTGACACTGAAGCTTTCTTT,CASTQADTEAFF
TRBV18,TRBD2,NA,TRBJ2-3,16,TGTGCCAGCTCACGCCGTAGCGGGGAGTCTCTGGATACGCAGTATTTT,CASSRRSGESLDTQYF
TRBV6-4,TRBD2,few,TRBJ2-3,15,TGTGCCAGCAGTGACTCGACTAGCGGGGGGGCTACGCAGTATTTT,CASSDSTSGGATQYF